Below are 8 T cell receptor beta chains sequenced from a single sample in a study of blood T cell repertoires in COVID-19. Produced via immunoSEQ multiplex PCR; TCRdb's table is partial and in-frame only. The repertoire includes about 400,000 clones, about nine tenths of them detected once, and roughly 1.4% sits in the top ten. Sequencing was carried out using peripheral blood. The receptors come from a woman aged 30 to 39 with active or convalescent COVID-19.

The CDR3 nucleotides read TGCGCCAGCAGCCCCGAGATGAACACTGAAGCTTTCTTT. Translated: CASSPEMNTEAFF. The rearrangement links TRBV5-1 to TRBJ1-1; D unclear. Germline V gene lookup returns CDR1 SGHRS and CDR2 YFSETQ. The CDR3 length is 13 residues. The V and J ends lost 4 bases and 0 bases respectively, with 7 bases between them. Filled out from reference TRBV5-1 and TRBJ1-1, the complete variable domain reads KAGVTQTPRYLIKTRGQQVTLSCSPISGHRSVSWYQQTPGQGLQFLFEYFSETQRNKGNFPGRFSGRQFSNSRSEMNVSTLELGDSALYLCASSPEMNTEAFFGQGTRLTVV.

This chain links TRBV19 with TRBJ1-4, with a weak D call TRBD1 (6 bases). Germline V lookup: CDR1 LNHDA, CDR2 SQIVND (reference sequence). CDR3 length: 14 amino acids. V shed 6 bases and J shed 8 bases, with 16 bases lying between them. The DNA for the CDR3 is TGTGCCAGTAGACCGACAGGAACCAACGAAAAACTGTTTTTT. Translated, it gives CASRPTGTNEKLFF.

As to this clone: This specimen includes other DNA sequences encoding the same CDR3. V usage is TRBV5-1 and J usage is TRBJ1-5; 9 bases agree with TRBD1. The V segment lost 0 bases and the J segment 7 bases; nucleotides outside the gene matches: 5. CDR1 is SGHRS and CDR2 is YFSETQ in the germline V gene. This CDR3 region has 15 residues. In nucleotides, the CDR3 is TGCGCCAGCAGCTTGGGACAGGGGGGAAACCAGCCCCAGCATTTT. The encoded protein is CASSLGQGGNQPQHF.

This clone appeared a single time. V and J are TRBV15 and TRBJ2-1, with D possibly TRBD2 on 5 matching bases. The CDR3 has 13 amino acids. The V end lost 0 bases, the J end lost 7 bases, and 7 bases lay between the germline ends. The germline gives CDR1 LNHNV, CDR2 YYDKDF (reference sequence). CDR3 region: CATSREEGNEQFF. The CDR3 DNA reads as TGTGCCACCAGCAGAGAAGAGGGTAATGAGCAGTTCTTC.

V and J are TRBV5-8 and TRBJ1-6; D is possibly TRBD1 (6 bases). Germline V gives CDR1 SGHTS, CDR2 YDEGEE. The germline V and J ends were trimmed by 1 base and 6 bases, with 11 bases remaining between them. CDR3 length: 15 amino acids. The CDR3 DNA is TGTGCCAGCAGCTTGACAGGGAGAGCTAATTCACCCCTCCACTTT. Encoded protein: CASSLTGRANSPLHF. Full variable domain (outside the CDR3, taken from reference TRBV5-8 and TRBJ1-6): EAGVTQSPTHLIKTRGQQATLRCSPISGHTSVYWYQQALGLGLQFLLWYDEGEERNRGNFPPRFSGRQFPNYSSELNVNALELEDSALYLCASSLTGRANSPLHFGNGTRLTVT.

CDR3 sequence reads: CASSHRQGKSGNTIYF. Here the CDR3 DNA reads TGTGCCAGCAGCCACAGACAGGGCAAATCCGGAAACACCATATATTTT. The chain uses TRBV3-1 (or the pseudogene TRBV3-2) and TRBJ1-3, with 7 positions matching TRBD1. The CDR3 is made up of 16 amino acids. V dropped 3 bases and J dropped 4; count of bases not matched to a gene: 9. Per germline, CDR1 LGHDT and CDR2 YNNKEL (reference sequence).

The chain is built from TRBV5-5 and TRBJ1-3; D may be TRBD1 (6 bases). Germline V gene lookup returns CDR1 SGHKS and CDR2 YYEKEE (reference sequence). The CDR3 is 16 amino acids. V lost 0 bases and J lost 0, with 10 bases in between. CDR3 in amino acids: CASSLVAGVSGNTIYF. The CDR3 DNA reads TGTGCCAGCAGCTTGGTGGCAGGGGTCTCTGGAAACACCATATATTTT.

The J gene is TRBJ2-3, the V gene TRBV5-1; D uncertain. The CDR3 extends over 14 amino acids. With 1 base removed from V and 2 bases from J, the gap between germline ends came to 8 bases. Looked up from germline, CDR1 is SGHRS and CDR2 is YFSETQ. CDR3 sequence reads: CASSLSAVTDTQYF. DNA for the CDR3: TGCGCCAGCAGCTTGAGCGCAGTCACAGATACGCAGTATTTT.